The sequence of this T cell receptor beta chain was determined in a study of blood T cell repertoires in COVID-19. For the study at large: The analysed material was cDNA or gDNA that came from T cells, B-cell-depleted T cells, or PBMCs.

The CDR3 sequence is 16 residues long. CDR1 and CDR2 from the germline V gene are SGHTA and FQGNSA. Unmatched junction bases numbered 7, after V lost 1 base and J lost 5 bases. Study members were between about 18 and 95 years old and lived in 20 to 30 US regions. Profiling relied on immunoSEQ multiplex PCR, and the TCRdb table lists in-frame clones only, not all of them. This table holds under 450,000 clones, roughly nine tenths found once. The genes are TRBV7-2 and TRBJ2-2; TRBD2 matches at 7 bases. The clonotype originates from a woman in her thirties or forties who had been exposed to COVID-19. Sequenced input: PBMCs or T cells enriched from blood (not recorded which). The CDR3 DNA reads as TGTGCCAGCAGCTTAGTCGGCGGGAGTTGGACCGGGGAGCTGTTTTTT. Translation: CASSLVGGSWTGELFF.